One and the same sample provided the 30 T cell receptor beta chains below, sequenced in a study of T cells in Graves' hyperthyroidism and ophthalmopathy. Amplification of TCR beta CDR3 regions was performed using RNA transcripts as template. First-round RT-PCR with HTBI primers amplified the TCR CDR3 region. TCRdb ran MiXCR on the multiplex PCR reads and lists one entry per CDR3 protein. This table holds about 460,000 distinct CDR3 sequences, roughly 22% found once. Sequencing input: blood. The receptors stem from a woman in her seventies with Graves' ophthalmopathy.

This clonotype was counted only a few times. The rearrangement uses TRBV5-6 and TRBJ2-1; 9 nucleotides agree with TRBD1. Germline lookup yields CDR1 SGHDT and CDR2 YYEEEE. J lost 5 bases, V lost 4 bases, and 10 bases had no gene match. The CDR3 is 16 amino acids. Here the CDR3 DNA reads TGTGCCAGCAGCCTCACAGGGGGCTTGGAAGACAATGAGCAGTTCTTC. Protein product: CASSLTGGLEDNEQFF. Combining the CDR3 with reference TRBV5-6 and TRBJ2-1 gives the whole variable domain DAGVTQSPTHLIKTRGQQVTLRCSPKSGHDTVSWYQQALGQGPQFIFQYYEEEERQRGNFPDRFSGHQFPNYSSELNVNALLLGDSALYLCASSLTGGLEDNEQFFGPGTRLTVL.

V is TRBV4-3 and J is TRBJ2-7; 15 bases agree with TRBD2. Per the germline V gene, CDR1 is LGHNA and CDR2 is YSLEER. The trim removed 3 bases at V and 4 bases at J, leaving 4 bases unmatched. The CDR3 sequence is 16 residues long. CDR3 sequence reads: CASSQGLAGGRYEQYF. The CDR3 DNA follows: TGCGCCAGCAGCCAGGGACTAGCGGGAGGCCGGTACGAGCAGTACTTC.

V gene TRBV9 combines with J gene TRBJ1-6, with unresolved D. CDR3 length equals 14 residues. V was cut by 0 bases and J by 8 bases, with 9 bases left in between. The germline V gene has CDR1 SGDLS and CDR2 YYNGEE. CDR3 amino acids: CASSVDRADSPLHF. CDR3 DNA: TGTGCCAGCAGCGTAGACCGGGCAGATTCACCCCTCCACTTT. Filled out from reference TRBV9 and TRBJ1-6, the complete variable domain reads DSGVTQTPKHLITATGQRVTLRCSPRSGDLSVYWYQQSLDQGLQFLIQYYNGEERAKGNILERFSAQQFPDLHSELNLSSLELGDSALYFCASSVDRADSPLHFGNGTRLTVT.

This clonotype was observed many times. The rearrangement links TRBV7-6 to TRBJ2-4, with D unclear. CDR1 and CDR2 (germline): SGHVS, FNYEAQ. The V end was cut by 0 bases, the J end by 9 bases, with 9 bases between. The CDR3 contains 13 residues. CDR3 sequence reads: CASSLAPGSIQYF. CDR3 coding DNA: TGTGCCAGCAGCTTAGCCCCCGGGTCCATTCAGTACTTC.

The chain employs TRBV10-1 and TRBJ2-3; D assignment may be TRBD1 or TRBD2 (6 bases each). CDR1 is WNHNN and CDR2 is SYGVQD in the germline V gene (reference sequence). CDR3 length: 17 amino acids. Deletions cut 0 bases from V and 1 base from J, with 14 bases between. CDR3 in amino acids: CASSESGGLGGTDTQYF. The CDR3 DNA follows: TGCGCCAGCAGTGAGTCAGGGGGGCTCGGTGGCACAGATACGCAGTATTTT.

This clonotype was counted only a few times. The DNA of the CDR3 is TGCAGTGCCAGGACAGGGGGCGCGAATGAAAAACTGTTTTTT. This encodes CSARTGGANEKLFF. The genes are TRBV20-1 and TRBJ1-4; 11 bases align to TRBD1. Germline CDR1 reads DFQATT; CDR2 reads SNEGSKA (reference sequence). Trimming cost V 6 bases and J 5 bases; bases outside gene matches: 5. The CDR3 spans 14 residues.

There are many counts of this clonotype. The V and J genes are TRBV7-3 and TRBJ1-1; D possibly corresponds to TRBD1 (5 bases). V lost 4 bases, J lost 2 bases, and 11 bases lay in between. This CDR3 spans 14 amino acids. Germline V lookup: CDR1 SGHTA, CDR2 FQGTGA. CDR3 nucleotide sequence: TGTGCCAGCAGCTCGGGACGGAAAAACACTGAAGCTTTCTTT. It codes for CASSSGRKNTEAFF.

This clonotype was recorded a few times. The chain uses TRBV9 and TRBJ2-3, with D tentatively TRBD2 (5 bases). Trimming took 0 bases from V and 4 from J, leaving 9 bases between them. The CDR3 runs to 14 residues. Per the germline V gene, CDR1 is SGDLS and CDR2 is YYNGEE. The chain's CDR3 is CASSVGEHPDTQYF. DNA of the CDR3: TGTGCCAGCAGCGTAGGGGAGCACCCAGATACGCAGTATTTT.

The V call is TRBV19, the J call TRBJ1-6; D not certain. The V end was cut by 3 bases, the J end by 8 bases, with 8 bases between. This CDR3 contains 13 residues. Germline values: CDR1 LNHDA, CDR2 SQIVND (reference sequence). CDR3 loop: CASSMNGYSPLHF. Written as DNA, the CDR3 is TGTGCCAGTAGTATGAATGGGTATTCACCCCTCCACTTT. The whole variable domain, filled in from reference TRBV19 and TRBJ1-6, reads DGGITQSPKYLFRKEGQNVTLSCEQNLNHDAMYWYRQDPGQGLRLIYYSQIVNDFQKGDIAEGYSVSREKKESFPLTVTSAQKNPTAFYLCASSMNGYSPLHFGNGTRLTVT.

This clonotype appeared a few times. V gene TRBV6-2 or TRBV6-3 combines with J gene TRBJ1-2; possibly TRBD1 for D (6 bases). The CDR3 is made up of 12 amino acids. The V and J ends lost 11 bases and 3 bases respectively, with 13 bases between them. Germline-derived CDR1 and CDR2 are MNHEY and SVGEGT. CDR3 protein: CAGFQGHYGYTF. CDR3 coding DNA: TGTGCCGGCTTCCAGGGGCACTATGGCTACACCTTC.

The chain is built from TRBV7-9 and TRBJ1-1; D perhaps matches TRBD1 (6 bases). The CDR3 contains 15 residues. Per germline, CDR1 SEHNR and CDR2 FQNEAQ (reference sequence). V shed 5 bases and J shed 5 bases, with 18 bases lying between them. The CDR3 loop reads CASSQVDSRGTEAFF. The CDR3, as DNA: TGTGCCAGCAGCCAAGTCGACAGTAGGGGGACTGAAGCTTTCTTT.

The chain combines TRBV15 with TRBJ2-1; TRBD2 might be the D (6 bases). Trimming took 1 base from V and 0 from J, leaving 19 bases between them. Germline V gives CDR1 LNHNV, CDR2 YYDKDF (reference sequence). The CDR3 length is 19 residues. The CDR3: CATSRATAAVGSSYNEQFF. CDR3 DNA: TGTGCCACCAGCAGAGCCACCGCGGCAGTCGGGAGCTCCTACAATGAGCAGTTCTTC.

Comments on this clonotype: One base away lies a much larger clone, so this may be a sequencing read error. J is TRBJ2-3 and V is TRBV2, with 9 nucleotides matching TRBD2. V lost 6 bases to trimming and J lost 8 bases; unmatched junction nucleotides: 15. Germline V gene sequence: CDR1 SNHLY, CDR2 FYNNEI. The CDR3 has 16 amino acids. CDR3 DNA sequence: TGTGCCAGCAGCCCCCTTTGGGCAGCGGGAGGAGGTACGCAGTATTTT. Translating gives CASSPLWAAGGGTQYF. Drawing the rest from reference TRBV2 and TRBJ2-3, the complete variable domain is EPEVTQTPSHQVTQMGQEVILRCVPISNHLYFYWYRQILGQKVEFLVSFYNNEISEKSEIFDDQFSVERPDGSNFTLKIRSTKLEDSAMYFCASSPLWAAGGGTQYFGPGTRLTVL.

The V gene is TRBV29-1, the J gene TRBJ1-3, with D tentatively TRBD1 (5 bases). The V end was cut by 4 bases, the J end by 0 bases, with 16 bases between. CDR3 size: 16 residues. Germline V lookup: CDR1 SQVTM, CDR2 ANQGSEA. The DNA of the CDR3 is TGCAGCGTTGCTAACCAGAGGGGCCACTCTGGAAACACCATATATTTT. Residues: CSVANQRGHSGNTIYF.

The table lists this clonotype with a few counts. The rearrangement joins TRBV20-1 to TRBJ1-1; 8 bases agree with TRBD1. The CDR3 is 16 amino acids. The J segment lost 1 base and the V segment lost 1 base, leaving 8 bases of the junction unmatched. Germline V gene lookup returns CDR1 DFQATT and CDR2 SNEGSKA (reference sequence). The CDR3 sequence: CSARGPGTGGNTEAFF. As DNA, the CDR3 is TGCAGTGCTAGAGGTCCCGGGACAGGAGGGAACACTGAAGCTTTCTTT.

This clonotype was observed a few times. The chain is built from TRBV28 and TRBJ1-1, with 8 bases matching TRBD1. The CDR3 loop spans 14 amino acids. Germline CDR1 and CDR2: MDHEN and SYDVKM. Trimming at V came to 5 bases and at J to 5 bases, leaving 7 bases not matched to a gene. CDR3 protein: CASSPFRGQTEAFF. For the CDR3, the DNA is TGTGCCAGCAGTCCCTTCAGGGGGCAGACTGAAGCTTTCTTT.

This clonotype has more than one count but fewer than ten. The chain is built from TRBV10-3 and TRBJ2-7; the match to TRBD2 covers 7 bases. With 8 bases clipped from V and 1 base from J, the junction kept 8 bases outside the gene matches. From germline, CDR1 is ENHRY and CDR2 SYGVKD. The CDR3 consists of 14 residues. CDR3 nucleotide sequence: TGTGCCATCGGAGCGGGAAAGGGGTCCTACGAGCAGTACTTC. This translates into CAIGAGKGSYEQYF.

This clonotype has a count of ten or more. This chain uses TRBV12-3 or TRBV12-4 with TRBJ2-1; no reliable D call. V lost 9 bases and J 0 bases, leaving 12 bases between the germline ends. The CDR3 is made up of 14 amino acids. The CDR3 nucleotides are TGTGCCAGTACCGGGCAGTCCTCCTACAATGAGCAGTTCTTC. It translates to CASTGQSSYNEQFF.

This clonotype was recorded a few times. The rearrangement uses TRBV15 and TRBJ1-2, with D tentatively TRBD1 (5 bases). This CDR3 has 12 residues. Germline V gene data show CDR1 as LNHNV and CDR2 as YYDKDF (reference sequence). V was trimmed by 0 bases and J by 11 bases, leaving 10 bases between them. CDR3 bases: TGTGCCACCAGCAGAGATGCGGGGCGGTACACCTTC. This codes for CATSRDAGRYTF.

Of note for this clonotype: With a much larger clone just one base away, this may be a read error. No conserved phenylalanine or tryptophan ends this CDR3, so it is likely a read error. The chain uses TRBV28 and TRBJ1-2; TRBD1 might be the D (6 bases). CDR1 and CDR2 from the germline V gene are MDHEN and SYDVKM. This CDR3 has 15 amino acids. The V end was cut by 8 bases, the J end by 4 bases, with 20 bases between. The CDR3 spells CASAGAVSSLYGYTS. The CDR3 DNA sequence: TGTGCCAGCGCGGGGGCAGTCAGTTCCCTCTATGGCTACACCTCC.

The gene calls are TRBV6-2 or TRBV6-3 and TRBJ2-7, with no clear D. The CDR3 extends over 14 amino acids. Germline V gene lookup returns CDR1 MNHEY and CDR2 SVGEGT. The V end lost 2 bases, the J end lost 0 bases, and 8 bases lay between the germline ends. The CDR3 bases are TGTGCCAGCAGTTACGCCTTCAGCTCCTACGAGCAGTACTTC. Translation gives CASSYAFSSYEQYF.

This clonotype was observed at least ten times. V is TRBV2 and J is TRBJ2-5; tentatively, D is TRBD1 (5 bases). The CDR3 sequence is 14 residues long. Germline values: CDR1 SNHLY, CDR2 FYNNEI. With 2 bases removed from V and 4 bases from J, the gap between germline ends came to 11 bases. The CDR3 sequence is CASSEQGPGETQYF. CDR3 nucleotide sequence: TGTGCCAGCAGTGAACAGGGTCCAGGAGAGACCCAGTACTTC.

The genes are TRBV7-3 and TRBJ2-5, with 8 bases aligning to TRBD2. The CDR3 totals 15 residues. Germline V lookup: CDR1 SGHTA, CDR2 FQGTGA. The trim removed 5 bases at V and 2 bases at J, leaving 7 bases unmatched. Written as DNA, the CDR3 is TGTGCCAGCAGCCGGAGCGGGAGCCAGCAAGAGACCCAGTACTTC. Translation gives CASSRSGSQQETQYF.

This clonotype was detected once. The chain couples TRBV9 to TRBJ1-1, with 10 bases that match TRBD1. Germline CDR1 SGDLS, CDR2 YYNGEE. J was trimmed by 4 bases and V by 4 bases; bases with no gene match: 10. This CDR3 is built from 16 residues. The chain's CDR3 is CASSPLARTGGTEAFF. CDR3 nucleotide sequence: TGTGCCAGCAGCCCTCTGGCCCGGACAGGGGGCACTGAAGCTTTCTTT.

The chain is built from TRBV11-2 and TRBJ1-6; 8 bases are a match to TRBD1. Trimming at V came to 2 bases and at J to 8 bases, leaving 5 bases not matched to a gene. Germline-derived CDR1 and CDR2 are SGHAT and FQNNGV. This CDR3 has 15 amino acids. CDR3 sequence: CASSLRQGQDSPLHF. The CDR3 DNA reads as TGTGCCAGCAGCTTACGGCAGGGACAGGATTCACCCCTCCACTTT.

This clonotype was seen only a few times. The chain combines TRBV9 with TRBJ2-3, with a weak D call TRBD1 (5 bases). The CDR3 length is 15 residues. Germline V gene sequence: CDR1 SGDLS, CDR2 YYNGEE. Deletions cut 0 bases from V and 5 bases from J, with 13 bases between. CDR3 protein: CASSVEGLSEDTQYF. The CDR3 DNA reads as TGTGCCAGCAGCGTAGAGGGGTTGAGCGAAGATACGCAGTATTTT.

V and J are TRBV20-1 and TRBJ2-3; tentative D call: TRBD2 (5 bases). Per germline, CDR1 DFQATT and CDR2 SNEGSKA (reference sequence). V lost 3 bases and J lost 4, with 11 bases in between. CDR3 length equals 13 residues. The CDR3 reads CSARRVYADTQYF. The DNA of the CDR3 is TGCAGTGCTAGGAGGGTTTACGCAGATACGCAGTATTTT.

There are many counts of this clonotype. The chain employs TRBV28 and TRBJ2-2; D is ambiguous. Germline CDR1 is MDHEN and CDR2 is SYDVKM. The length of the CDR3 is 12 residues. The V gene lost 0 bases and the J gene lost 6 bases, with 2 bases spanning the gap. In nucleotides, the CDR3 is TGTGCCAGCAGTTTATGGTCCGGGGAGCTGTTTTTT. Protein product: CASSLWSGELFF.

This clonotype appeared a few times. CDR3: CAWKRDRYYGYTF. As DNA, the CDR3 is TGTGCCTGGAAGCGGGACAGGTACTATGGCTACACCTTC. The chain is built from TRBV30 and TRBJ1-2; 8 bases align to TRBD1. This CDR3 contains 13 residues. Per the germline V gene, CDR1 is GTSNPN and CDR2 is SVGIG (reference sequence). J was trimmed by 3 bases and V by 4 bases; bases with no gene match: 4.

J is TRBJ2-7 and V is TRBV4-2; 7 bases fit TRBD1. V was clipped by 2 bases and J by 3 bases; unmatched bases: 4. The CDR3 is 14 residues long. Germline V gene lookup returns CDR1 LGHNA and CDR2 YNFKEQ. CDR3 sequence reads: CASSQNRDSYEQYF. CDR3 sequence (DNA): TGTGCCAGCAGCCAAAACCGGGACAGCTACGAGCAGTACTTC.